This entry features one T cell receptor beta chain sequence. No antigen is known for it. The input lacks base qualities; no much larger clone sits a single base away. Donors were under 40 systemically healthy Caucasian individuals from Russia aged 6 to 90 years. About 10 milliliters of peripheral blood were collected from each donor into EDTA-treated Vacutainer tubes. Ficoll-Paque density-gradient centrifugation was used to isolate PBMCs, with at least 7 million obtained per sample. Trizol reagent was used to extract total RNA from PBMCs, with at least 6 micrograms per sample. For every donor, an aliquot of PBMCs went through flow cytometry to measure the percentages of naive CD45RAhigh/CD27high T cells. This entry comes from a study of blood T cells in healthy people across ages (dated by TCRdb to between 2014 and 2016). For the study in its entirety: Template switching captured roughly one uniquely barcoded TCR beta cDNA molecule per two T cells in model experiments. To track age-related changes in TCR beta repertoire diversity, the study relied on deep sequencing normalized with unique cDNA molecular identifiers. The donors were divided into four age groups: young (average around 15 years), middle-aged (under 40), aged (approximately 62) and long-lived (roughly 82). To avoid experimental bias, donors of different ages were spread randomly across the sequencing lanes. Two additional independent replicas of 1 million unique cDNA reads from the same blood draw were analyzed for two donors (one aged 18 to 29 and one aged 80 or older).

Results and caveats for the whole study, not just this receptor: Because the CMV infection status of the donors was unknown, age-related changes in expanded clonotypes may potentially have been confounded. A strong correlation was found between observed TCR beta diversity and the percentage of naive T cells measured by flow cytometry. As age increased, observed TCR beta diversity per million T cells dropped in a roughly linear way, and a significant reduction was already evident by age 40. Because profiling used bulk unsorted PBMCs, naive and antigen-experienced compartments could not be compared conclusively. Compared with the aged group, more naive CD4+ T cells, fewer expanded clones and increased TCR diversity were shown by the long-lived group, suggesting age selection. Estimates of total diversity based on one million sequenced T cells were considered lower bounds and underestimates.

Library generation was performed with 5' RACE. The instrument given in TCRdb is Illumina HiSeq 2500. A second PCR of about 6 to 12 cycles was run with a J-beta primer mix and a sample-barcoded 5' primer. Each TCR beta cDNA molecule received a unique molecular identifier from a template-switch 5' adaptor carrying 12 random nucleotides. Each sample yielded at least 2.5 million CDR3-containing paired-end reads. The Mint cDNA synthesis kit, primed by a TRBC-specific oligonucleotide, was used to synthesize first-strand cDNA from all RNA. After uracil-DNA glycosylase treatment, a first 18-cycle PCR used universal primers M1SS and BC2_uni_R on all cDNA. Per the original workflow: For normalization, 1 million high-quality reads were randomly selected from each sample, with every read carrying a distinct molecular identifier. Instead of being binned into consensus sequences, reads with shared molecular identifiers were discarded. MiTCR, run with a Q25 quality threshold and the strictest error-elimination algorithm, handled CDR3 identification, clonotype clustering and error correction. Lower-bound total TCR beta diversity was estimated with a nonparametric unseen species model using Euler transformation. The public reads were reprocessed in TCRdb via fastp at Q25 and MiXCR, keeping in-frame beta chains. When rows share a CDR3 protein, they turn into one entry using the most common DNA and genes. The V and J calls were not made by the authors but by TCRdb's processing. A total of over 1.5 million distinct CDR3 sequences appear in this sample, 40% to 55% of them only once. Approximately 2% of the sample belongs to the ten largest clones.

V and J are trimmed by 6 bases and 3 bases, and the gene matches miss 7 bases of the junction. The germline V gene (reference sequence) yields MNHEY for CDR1 and SMNVEV for CDR2. Including the terminal cysteine and phenylalanine, the CDR3 comprises 14 residues. The entry retains the CDR3 DNA only, 42 bases that are in frame from base 1. Sequenced: blood. The receptor's source is a woman aged 40 to 50 in good health. The chain is encoded by TRBV27 joined to TRBJ2-7, and TRBD1 aligns with 8 junction nucleotides. The nucleotides read TGTGCCAGCAGCCACGGACAGGGCGACTACGAGCAGTACTTC. The translation is CASSHGQGDYEQYF.